Detailed here is one T cell receptor beta chain. CDR1 is SGHRS, CDR2 YFSETQ, per germline. The CDR3 is 14 amino acids. V was trimmed by 5 bases and J by 0 bases, leaving 11 bases between them. The table came from immunoSEQ multiplex PCR; TCRdb's copy has only in-frame clones and leaves some out. The data contain roughly 190,000 clones, roughly nine tenths of them singletons. The data derive from a study of blood T cell repertoires in COVID-19. About the study: The United States, Italy and Spain were the sources of the acute and convalescent COVID-19 samples. In each case, the material was cDNA or gDNA derived from T cells, B-cell-depleted T cells, or PBMCs.

Enrollees, 18 to 89 years old, lived in 24 US areas. Cohorts were assigned according to the clinical history that participants reported. The chain uses TRBV5-1 and TRBJ1-2, with D unresolved. The specimen was PBMCs or T cells enriched from blood (not recorded which). This clonotype was sampled from a woman aged 25 to 39 who had recovered from COVID-19. CDR3: CASRRESTNYGYTF. The CDR3 nucleotides read TGCGCCAGCAGACGCGAGAGTACTAACTATGGCTACACCTTC.